Sequencing of this T cell receptor (beta chain) was carried out in a study of blood T cell repertoires in COVID-19. V was pared by 1 base and J by 1 base, with 17 bases between. CDR1 is GTSNPN, CDR2 SVGIG, per germline (reference sequence). The CDR3 consists of 16 residues. The assay was immunoSEQ multiplex PCR, and TCRdb's table has in-frame clones only and misses some. This sample has around 94,000 clones, with 92% found just once. Specimen: peripheral blood. This TCR came from a woman aged 50 to 60 with COVID-19, enrolled during active disease. The V and J genes are TRBV30 and TRBJ2-7, with D perhaps matching TRBD1 (6 bases). The CDR3 sequence is CAWSGKGQLGSYEQYF. CDR3 DNA: TGTGCCTGGAGTGGAAAAGGACAGTTAGGATCCTACGAGCAGTACTTC.